These 31 T cell receptor beta chains were all obtained from the same sample, sequenced in a study of T cells after yellow fever vaccination. Each CDR3 protein is one row after TCRdb ran MiXCR on the 5' RACE reads. This sample yields about 630,000 distinct CDR3 sequences, of which around 12% are seen a single time; 15% belongs to the top ten. The material sequenced was PBMCs, taken on the day of the yellow fever booster vaccination. These receptors all stem from a man aged 30 to 45 who received the YFV17D yellow fever vaccine.

The V call is TRBV20-1, the J call TRBJ2-2; TRBD2 matches at 7 bases. Germline V gives CDR1 DFQATT, CDR2 SNEGSKA (reference sequence). The CDR3 extends over 14 amino acids. V was clipped by 5 bases and J by 4 bases; unmatched bases: 7. CDR3 nucleotides: TGCAGTGCTCCCCCGTCTAGCGGCACCGGGGAGCTGTTTTTT. Protein: CSAPPSSGTGELFF.

This clonotype occurred a few times. The rearrangement joins TRBV7-9 to TRBJ1-1; D is perhaps TRBD1 (6 bases). CDR3 size: 13 residues. CDR1 SEHNR and CDR2 FQNEAQ come from the germline V gene (reference sequence). Trimming stripped 0 bases from V and 8 bases from J, with 10 bases between. The DNA of the CDR3 is TGTGCCAGCAGCTTAGCGCACAGGGCCGAAGCTTTCTTT. Residues: CASSLAHRAEAFF.

In its sample, this clonotype was seen a few times. The rearrangement links TRBV7-2 to TRBJ1-4; D remains unclear. Trimming cost V 5 bases and J 7 bases, with 17 bases left between them. The CDR3 length is 15 residues. Germline loops: CDR1 SGHTA, CDR2 FQGNSA. CDR3 protein: CASSLYRFTSEKLFF. CDR3 nucleotides: TGTGCCAGCAGCCTCTACCGATTCACGAGTGAAAAACTGTTTTTT.

The table lists this clonotype with a few counts. The chain combines TRBV5-1 with TRBJ2-7; D possibly corresponds to TRBD2 (6 bases). The germline V gene has CDR1 SGHRS and CDR2 YFSETQ. CDR3 length: 14 amino acids. V shed 3 bases and J shed 3 bases, with 13 bases lying between them. CDR3 sequence: CASSSPPGGYEQYF. CDR3 nucleotides: TGCGCCAGCAGCTCCCCTCCCGGGGGCTACGAGCAGTACTTC.

The V and J genes are TRBV20-1 and TRBJ2-1; 9 nucleotides align to TRBD2. V lost 7 bases and J lost 10; bases outside the gene matches: 17. This CDR3 contains 15 residues. Germline CDR1 reads DFQATT; CDR2 reads SNEGSKA (reference sequence). In DNA form, the CDR3 reads TGCAGTGGGGGGAGAGCTAGCGGGATATTGAGGGAGCAGTTCTTC. Translating it yields CSGGRASGILREQFF.

The gene calls are TRBV6-4 and TRBJ2-1; 8 bases line up with TRBD1. From germline, CDR1 is MRHNA and CDR2 SNTAGT. The V gene end was trimmed by 2 bases and the J gene end by 7 bases; junction bases not matched to a gene: 7. This CDR3 contains 15 residues. CDR3 loop: CASSDEQGVRNEQFF. The CDR3 DNA reads TGTGCCAGCAGTGACGAACAGGGGGTCCGGAATGAGCAGTTCTTC.

This clonotype showed up many times. The V gene is TRBV18, the J gene TRBJ2-3; D not resolved. CDR3 length: 14 amino acids. The V gene lost 2 bases and the J gene lost 7 bases, with 13 bases spanning the gap. The germline CDR1 and CDR2 sequences are KGHSH and LQKENI. CDR3 in amino acids: CASSPILAPNTQYF. The DNA of the CDR3 is TGTGCCAGCTCACCAATCCTGGCACCGAATACGCAGTATTTT.

This clonotype came up many times. This rearrangement joins TRBV5-1 to TRBJ2-1, with 10 bases that match TRBD2. Per the germline V gene, CDR1 is SGHRS and CDR2 is YFSETQ. This CDR3 is built from 16 residues. Trimming removed 4 bases from V and 4 bases from J; junction bases left unmatched: 8. In DNA form, the CDR3 reads TGCGCCAGCAGCGAGACCGGGACTAGCGCATACAATGAGCAGTTCTTC. This gives the protein CASSETGTSAYNEQFF.

This chain joins TRBV20-1 and TRBJ1-1, with D possibly being TRBD1 (5 bases). The V gene's germline CDR1 is DFQATT and CDR2 SNEGSKA (reference sequence). Trimming shortened V by 3 bases and J by 4 bases, and 15 bases separated the two germline ends. The CDR3 is 14 residues long. The CDR3 sequence: CSASDSGGPTEAFF. In DNA, the CDR3 is TGCAGTGCTAGTGACTCGGGGGGACCCACTGAAGCTTTCTTT.

The rearrangement links TRBV12-3 or TRBV12-4 to TRBJ2-2; D perhaps matches TRBD1 (5 bases). CDR3 length equals 14 residues. V was cut by 11 bases and J by 6 bases, with 19 bases left in between. The DNA for the CDR3 is TGTGCCGTCTCTGCAGGGCAATTTCCCGGGGAGCTGTTTTTT. Translated: CAVSAGQFPGELFF.

This clonotype appeared a few times. The chain combines TRBV20-1 with TRBJ1-5, with 7 positions matching TRBD1. Germline loops: CDR1 DFQATT, CDR2 SNEGSKA (reference sequence). The J segment lost 9 bases and the V segment lost 0 bases, leaving 14 bases of the junction unmatched. This CDR3 has 16 residues. The CDR3, as DNA: TGCAGTGCTAGAGACTCTACAGGGGCCCCGACCCGGCCCCAGCATTTT. Translation: CSARDSTGAPTRPQHF.

This clonotype was observed many times. The genes are TRBV29-1 and TRBJ2-5; D gene unclear. The CDR3 has 14 residues. The V gene lost 4 bases and the J gene lost 5 bases, with 17 bases spanning the gap. The germline CDR1 and CDR2 sequences are SQVTM and ANQGSEA. The CDR3 coding sequence is TGCAGCGTTGGCGCGGCTCATACCGTGGAGACCCAGTACTTC. It translates to CSVGAAHTVETQYF.

This clonotype was seen a handful of times. This chain joins TRBV11-2 and TRBJ2-2; TRBD2 might be the D (5 bases). CDR1 is SGHAT, CDR2 FQNNGV, per germline. Trimming shortened V by 7 bases and J by 1 base, and 7 bases separated the two germline ends. This CDR3 contains 13 residues. The CDR3 DNA sequence: TGTGCCAGCAAACGGGAGAACACCGGGGAGCTGTTTTTT. It specifies CASKRENTGELFF.

V and J are TRBV30 and TRBJ1-1, with D unresolved. The CDR3 length is 11 residues. CDR1 is GTSNPN, CDR2 SVGIG, per germline (reference sequence). Trimming took 4 bases from V and 1 from J, leaving 4 bases between them. CDR3 nucleotides: TGTGCCTGGATGTGGAACACTGAAGCTTTCTTT. Translation: CAWMWNTEAFF.

This clonotype has just a few counts. V and J are TRBV12-3 or TRBV12-4 and TRBJ2-6; 9 bases are a match to TRBD1. The CDR3 has 15 residues. The V gene end was trimmed by 3 bases and the J gene end by 5 bases; junction bases not matched to a gene: 2. This CDR3 reads CASSLGQGWANVLTF. DNA for the CDR3: TGTGCCAGCAGTTTGGGACAGGGTTGGGCCAACGTCCTGACTTTC.

The rearrangement links TRBV7-9 to TRBJ1-6; 8 nucleotides align to TRBD1. The trim removed 7 bases at V and 8 bases at J, leaving 7 bases unmatched. CDR1 and CDR2 from the germline V gene are SEHNR and FQNEAQ (reference sequence). The CDR3 contains 14 residues. DNA of the CDR3: TGTGCCAGCACTGGGACAGGAGAACATTCACCCCTCCACTTT. Translating it yields CASTGTGEHSPLHF. The entire variable domain, with the rest obtained from reference TRBV7-9 and TRBJ1-6, is as follows: DTGVSQNPRHKITKRGQNVTFRCDPISEHNRLYWYRQTLGQGPEFLTYFQNEAQLEKSRLLSDRFSAERPKGSFSTLEIQRTEQGDSAMYLCASTGTGEHSPLHFGNGTRLTVT.

The CDR3 region has the DNA TGCGCCAGCAGCTTGGCCCCCATGGGACAGACTTACTACGAGCAGTACTTC. Amino acids: CASSLAPMGQTYYEQYF. The rearrangement uses TRBV5-1 and TRBJ2-7; TRBD1 agrees at 7 bases. The germline V gene encodes CDR1 SGHRS and CDR2 YFSETQ. The CDR3 is made up of 17 amino acids. Trimming removed 0 bases from V and 3 bases from J; junction bases left unmatched: 12. The whole variable domain, filled in from reference TRBV5-1 and TRBJ2-7, reads KAGVTQTPRYLIKTRGQQVTLSCSPISGHRSVSWYQQTPGQGLQFLFEYFSETQRNKGNFPGRFSGRQFSNSRSEMNVSTLELGDSALYLCASSLAPMGQTYYEQYFGPGTRLTVT.

The chain recombines TRBV5-5 with TRBJ2-1; D may be TRBD2 (5 bases). CDR3 size: 14 residues. CDR1 and CDR2 (germline): SGHKS, YYEKEE (reference sequence). V was trimmed by 2 bases and J by 4 bases, leaving 10 bases between them. This chain's CDR3 is CASSLAENYNEQFF. The CDR3, as DNA: TGTGCCAGCAGCTTAGCGGAAAATTACAATGAGCAGTTCTTC.

This clonotype was seen only a few times. This chain connects TRBV24-1 to TRBJ2-1, with TRBD2 matching over 13 bases. Germline CDR1 reads KGHDR; CDR2 reads SFDVKD. V dropped 0 bases and J dropped 8; count of bases not matched to a gene: 0. The CDR3 has 15 amino acids. CDR3 coding DNA: TGTGCCACCAGTGATTTGGGGACTAGCGGGGATGAGCAGTTCTTC. This encodes CATSDLGTSGDEQFF.

This clonotype was detected ten times or more. The rearrangement links TRBV19 to TRBJ2-7; 8 bases line up with TRBD1. Germline V gene sequence: CDR1 LNHDA, CDR2 SQIVND (reference sequence). The CDR3 length is 14 residues. Losses at the gene ends were 4 bases for V and 6 bases for J; bases not matched to a gene: 8. Here the CDR3 reads CASSTYLDRGEQYF. For the CDR3, the DNA is TGTGCCAGTAGTACGTATCTTGACAGGGGCGAGCAGTACTTC.

CDR3 sequence (DNA): TGTGCCAGCATGCGGCTAATCGGTGGCAATCAGCCCCAGCATTTT. Its translation: CASMRLIGGNQPQHF. The chain uses TRBV6-1 and TRBJ1-5; D is uncertain. The germline gives CDR1 MNHNS, CDR2 SASEGT. CDR3 length: 15 residues. Trimming removed 7 bases from V and 2 bases from J, with 15 bases in between.

This clonotype was observed a handful of times. The genes are TRBV2 and TRBJ2-7; perhaps TRBD2 as D (6 bases). CDR1 is SNHLY and CDR2 is FYNNEI in the germline V gene. Trimming cost V 7 bases and J 0 bases, with 13 bases left between them. The CDR3 is 14 residues long. The CDR3 sequence is CASKRDSSSYEQYF. CDR3 nucleotides: TGTGCCAGCAAACGGGACTCCAGCTCCTACGAGCAGTACTTC.

CDR3 loop: CSALGAAGHNEQFF. The CDR3 bases are TGCAGTGCGCTCGGGGCGGCGGGACACAATGAGCAGTTCTTC. J is TRBJ2-1 and V is TRBV20-1; D is perhaps TRBD2 (6 bases). In germline, CDR1 is DFQATT, CDR2 SNEGSKA (reference sequence). This CDR3 has 14 amino acids. Trimming cost V 6 bases and J 5 bases, with 17 bases left between them.

This clonotype has only a few counts. This rearrangement joins TRBV5-6 to TRBJ2-2; 8 positions match TRBD2. The CDR3 runs to 15 residues. Germline V gives CDR1 SGHDT, CDR2 YYEEEE. V dropped 5 bases and J dropped 4; count of bases not matched to a gene: 7. CDR3 amino acids: CASRRGGRSTGELFF. In nucleotides, the CDR3 is TGTGCCAGCAGACGGGGGGGGCGCAGCACCGGGGAGCTGTTTTTT.

The rearrangement joins TRBV20-1 to TRBJ2-4; TRBD1 is a possible D gene (6 bases). CDR1 and CDR2 (germline): DFQATT, SNEGSKA (reference sequence). Trimming pared 7 bases from V and 1 base from J, leaving 20 bases between. The CDR3 loop spans 16 amino acids. The chain's CDR3 is CSVREQGRQAKNIQYF. The CDR3 DNA is TGCAGTGTTCGGGAACAGGGTCGACAGGCCAAAAACATTCAGTACTTC.

In this sample, this clonotype turned up a few times. The chain has TRBV29-1 and TRBJ2-1, with D possibly matching TRBD1 (7 bases). The germline CDR1 and CDR2 sequences are SQVTM and ANQGSEA. V was cut by 4 bases and J by 4 bases, with 17 bases left in between. The CDR3 length is 15 residues. The CDR3 region is CSVAPSGGTYNEQFF. The CDR3 nucleotides are TGCAGCGTTGCCCCCTCAGGGGGGACATACAATGAGCAGTTCTTC.

This clonotype showed up many times. This chain connects TRBV25-1 to TRBJ1-2, with TRBD1 matching 7 bases. Germline loops: CDR1 MGHDK, CDR2 SYGVNS. The CDR3 has 15 amino acids. V was pared by 1 base and J by 4 bases, with 6 bases of the junction left unmatched. CDR3 residues: CASSELGTVSYGYTF. Here the CDR3 DNA reads TGTGCCAGCAGTGAATTAGGGACAGTATCCTATGGCTACACCTTC.

V and J are TRBV5-1 and TRBJ2-1; 8 nucleotides align to TRBD1. CDR1 and CDR2 from the germline V gene are SGHRS and YFSETQ. After removal of 3 bases from V and 7 bases from J, the junction contained 12 bases not matched to a gene. This CDR3 is 16 amino acids long. The CDR3 nucleotides read TGCGCCAGCAGCTCCTCCCCGGGACAGGCTTTTAATGAGCAGTTCTTC. Translating gives CASSSSPGQAFNEQFF.

For the CDR3, the DNA is TGCAGTGCTGGCCCCTCGGGACAGCGCTACGAGCAGTACTTC. Translated: CSAGPSGQRYEQYF. This chain connects TRBV20-1 to TRBJ2-7, with 7 nucleotides matching TRBD1. The CDR3 is 14 residues long. CDR1 and CDR2 from the germline V gene are DFQATT and SNEGSKA (reference sequence). The V and J ends lost 5 bases and 3 bases, in that order; junction bases with no gene match: 10.

This clonotype was observed at least ten times. The CDR3 DNA sequence: TGTGCCAGCAGCTTGTCGGGGCCGACAGATACGCAGTATTTT. It specifies CASSLSGPTDTQYF. The chain employs TRBV7-9 and TRBJ2-3; D tentatively fits TRBD1 or TRBD2 (5 bases each). Germline CDR1 and CDR2: SEHNR and FQNEAQ (reference sequence). The CDR3 has 14 amino acids. Trimming removed 3 bases at V and 3 bases at J, with 10 bases between.

This rearrangement joins TRBV9 to TRBJ2-3; the match to TRBD2 covers 9 bases. The germline CDR1 and CDR2 sequences are SGDLS and YYNGEE. Trimming at V came to 7 bases and at J to 12 bases, leaving 18 bases not matched to a gene. CDR3 size: 15 residues. The CDR3: CASGPVAGVWDIQYF. The CDR3 nucleotides are TGTGCCAGCGGACCTGTAGCGGGAGTTTGGGATATCCAGTATTTT. Using reference TRBV9 and TRBJ2-3 for the parts outside the CDR3, the full variable domain is DSGVTQTPKHLITATGQRVTLRCSPRSGDLSVYWYQQSLDQGLQFLIQYYNGEERAKGNILERFSAQQFPDLHSELNLSSLELGDSALYFCASGPVAGVWDIQYFGPGTRLTVL.